This note documents a single TCR beta chain sequence. Its specificity is unknown. The sample originates from a study of monozygotic twins with inflammatory bowel disease. cDNA for each sample came from eight separate reactions. For both chains, the TCRalpha and TCRbeta cDNA went through two nested PCRs of about 17 and 10 cycles. TCRdb reprocessed the 5' RACE reads and reports one entry per CDR3 protein, with no DNA. The repertoire shows about 450,000 distinct CDR3 sequences; the top ten hold roughly 2.2%. Per germline, CDR1 SGHRS and CDR2 YFSETQ. This CDR3 is 15 amino acids long. Whole-study findings and limits: Reduced clonotype sharing with other individuals was observed in IBD patients relative to healthy twins, especially with disease activity. IBD patients had lower TCRbeta diversity (inverse Simpson) than healthy co-twins.

Material for sequencing was blood. The chain links TRBV5-1 to TRBJ1-1. This sequence was found in a human donor with ulcerative colitis or Crohn's disease, or a healthy co-twin of an affected twin (not recorded which). This CDR3 reads CASSLAMGANTEAFF.